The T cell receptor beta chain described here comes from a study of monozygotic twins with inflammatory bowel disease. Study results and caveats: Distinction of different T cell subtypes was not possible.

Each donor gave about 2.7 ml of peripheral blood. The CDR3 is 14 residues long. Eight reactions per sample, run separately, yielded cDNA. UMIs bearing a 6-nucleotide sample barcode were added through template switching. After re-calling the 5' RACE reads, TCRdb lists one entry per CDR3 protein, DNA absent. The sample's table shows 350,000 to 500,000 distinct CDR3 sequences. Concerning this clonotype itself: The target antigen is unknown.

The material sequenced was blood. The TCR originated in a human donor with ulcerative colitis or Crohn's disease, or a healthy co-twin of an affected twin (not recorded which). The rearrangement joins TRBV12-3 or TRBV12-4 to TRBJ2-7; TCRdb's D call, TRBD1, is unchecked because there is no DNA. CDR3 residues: CASSRQGTASEQYF.